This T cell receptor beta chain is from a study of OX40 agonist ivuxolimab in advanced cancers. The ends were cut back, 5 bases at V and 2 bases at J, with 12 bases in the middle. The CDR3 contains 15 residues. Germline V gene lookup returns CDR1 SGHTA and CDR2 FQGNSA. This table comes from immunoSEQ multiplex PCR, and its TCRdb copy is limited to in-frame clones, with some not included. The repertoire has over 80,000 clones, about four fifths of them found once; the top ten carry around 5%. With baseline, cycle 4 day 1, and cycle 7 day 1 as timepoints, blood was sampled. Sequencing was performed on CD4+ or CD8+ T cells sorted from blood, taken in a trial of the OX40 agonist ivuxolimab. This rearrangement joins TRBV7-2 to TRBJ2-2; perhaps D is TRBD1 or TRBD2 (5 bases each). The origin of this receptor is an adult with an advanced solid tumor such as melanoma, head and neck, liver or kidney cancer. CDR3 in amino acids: CASSRPGPNTGELFF. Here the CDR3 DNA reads TGTGCCAGCAGCCGTCCGGGACCAAACACCGGGGAGCTGTTTTTT.